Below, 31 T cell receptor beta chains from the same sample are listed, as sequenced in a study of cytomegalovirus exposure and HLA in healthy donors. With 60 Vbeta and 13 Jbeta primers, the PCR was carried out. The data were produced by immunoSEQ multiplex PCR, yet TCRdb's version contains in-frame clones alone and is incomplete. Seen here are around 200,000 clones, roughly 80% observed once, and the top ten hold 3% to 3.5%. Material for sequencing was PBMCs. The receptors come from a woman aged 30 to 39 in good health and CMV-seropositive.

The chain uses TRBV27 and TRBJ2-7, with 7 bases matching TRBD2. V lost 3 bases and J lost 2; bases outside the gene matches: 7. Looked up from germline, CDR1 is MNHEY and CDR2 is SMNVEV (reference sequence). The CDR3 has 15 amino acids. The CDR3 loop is CASSFQAGWAYEQYF. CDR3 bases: TGTGCCAGCAGTTTCCAAGCGGGGTGGGCCTACGAGCAGTACTTC.

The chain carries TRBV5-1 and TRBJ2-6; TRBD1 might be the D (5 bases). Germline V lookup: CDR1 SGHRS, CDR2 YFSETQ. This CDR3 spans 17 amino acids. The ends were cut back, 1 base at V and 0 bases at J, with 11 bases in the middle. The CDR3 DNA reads TGCGCCAGCAGCTTGTACAGGCCAGGCTCTGGGGCCAACGTCCTGACTTTC. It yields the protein CASSLYRPGSGANVLTF.

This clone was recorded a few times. The CDR3 coding sequence is TGTGCCACCCGGACTAGCGGGAGTGAAGGTTTCTACGAGCAGTACTTC. As protein: CATRTSGSEGFYEQYF. The chain carries TRBV10-3 and TRBJ2-7, with 13 nucleotides matching TRBD2. V was clipped by 10 bases and J by 3 bases; unmatched bases: 12. Germline V CDR1 and CDR2: ENHRY, SYGVKD. The CDR3 is made up of 16 amino acids.

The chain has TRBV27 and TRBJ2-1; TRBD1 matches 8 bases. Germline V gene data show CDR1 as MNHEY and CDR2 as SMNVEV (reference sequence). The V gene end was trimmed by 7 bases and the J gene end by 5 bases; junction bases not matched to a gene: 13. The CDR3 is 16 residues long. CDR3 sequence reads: CASTLTGTGPNNEQFF. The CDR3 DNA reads TGTGCCAGCACCCTAACCGGGACAGGTCCCAACAATGAGCAGTTCTTC.

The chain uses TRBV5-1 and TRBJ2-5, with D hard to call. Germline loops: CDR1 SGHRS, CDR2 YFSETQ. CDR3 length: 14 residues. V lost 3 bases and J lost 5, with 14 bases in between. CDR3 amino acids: CASSSGSTGETQYF. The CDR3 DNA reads TGCGCCAGCAGCTCCGGGTCGACCGGGGAGACCCAGTACTTC.

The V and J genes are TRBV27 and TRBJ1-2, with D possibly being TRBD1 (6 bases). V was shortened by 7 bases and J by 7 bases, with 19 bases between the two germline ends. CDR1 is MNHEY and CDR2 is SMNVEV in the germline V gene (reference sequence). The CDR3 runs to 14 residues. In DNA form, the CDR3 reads TGTGCCAGCACCTCATCTGGGGGGGCGCTTGGCTACACCTTC. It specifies CASTSSGGALGYTF.

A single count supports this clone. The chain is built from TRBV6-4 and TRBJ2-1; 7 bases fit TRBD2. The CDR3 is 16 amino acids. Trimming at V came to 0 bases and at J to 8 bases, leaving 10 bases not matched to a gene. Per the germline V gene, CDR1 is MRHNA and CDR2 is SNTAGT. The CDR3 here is CASSDSMLAAGDEQFF. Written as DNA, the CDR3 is TGTGCCAGCAGTGACTCGATGCTAGCGGCAGGCGATGAGCAGTTCTTC.

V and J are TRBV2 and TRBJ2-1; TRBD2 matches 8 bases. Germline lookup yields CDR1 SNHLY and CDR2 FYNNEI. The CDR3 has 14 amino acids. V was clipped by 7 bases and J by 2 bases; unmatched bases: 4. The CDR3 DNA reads TGTGCCAGCAAGCGGGAGACGGCCTACAATGAGCAGTTCTTC. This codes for CASKRETAYNEQFF.

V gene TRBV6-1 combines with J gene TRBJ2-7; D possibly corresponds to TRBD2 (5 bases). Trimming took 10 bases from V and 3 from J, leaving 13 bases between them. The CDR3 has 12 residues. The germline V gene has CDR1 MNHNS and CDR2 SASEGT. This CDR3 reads CATTSSFYEQYF. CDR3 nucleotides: TGTGCCACCACTTCTAGCTTCTACGAGCAGTACTTC.

The CDR3 reads CASREEPGQAYEQYF. In DNA form, the CDR3 reads TGTGCCAGCAGAGAGGAACCGGGACAGGCCTACGAGCAGTACTTC. V gene TRBV6-1 combines with J gene TRBJ2-7; 8 bases match TRBD1. V was pared by 6 bases and J by 2 bases, with 9 bases of the junction left unmatched. Germline CDR1 reads MNHNS; CDR2 reads SASEGT. CDR3 length: 15 residues.

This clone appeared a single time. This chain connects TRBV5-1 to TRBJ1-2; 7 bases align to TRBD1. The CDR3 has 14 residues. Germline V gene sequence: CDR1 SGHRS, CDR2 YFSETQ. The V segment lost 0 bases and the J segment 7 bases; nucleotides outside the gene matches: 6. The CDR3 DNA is TGCGCCAGCAGCTTGGTGAGAGGGGGCGGTGGCTACACCTTC. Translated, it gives CASSLVRGGGGYTF.

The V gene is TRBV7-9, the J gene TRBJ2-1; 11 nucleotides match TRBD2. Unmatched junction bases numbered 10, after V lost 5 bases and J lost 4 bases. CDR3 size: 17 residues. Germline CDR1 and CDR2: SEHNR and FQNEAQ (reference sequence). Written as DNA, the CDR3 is TGTGCCAGCAGCATTAGCTCTAGCGGGAGGTTATACAATGAGCAGTTCTTC. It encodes CASSISSSGRLYNEQFF.

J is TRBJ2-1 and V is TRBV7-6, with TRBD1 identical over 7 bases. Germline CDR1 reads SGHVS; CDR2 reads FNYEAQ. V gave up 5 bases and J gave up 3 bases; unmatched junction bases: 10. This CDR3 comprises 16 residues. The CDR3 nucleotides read TGTGCCAGCAGCGTCCGAGACAGGGCAAACTACAATGAGCAGTTCTTC. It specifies CASSVRDRANYNEQFF.

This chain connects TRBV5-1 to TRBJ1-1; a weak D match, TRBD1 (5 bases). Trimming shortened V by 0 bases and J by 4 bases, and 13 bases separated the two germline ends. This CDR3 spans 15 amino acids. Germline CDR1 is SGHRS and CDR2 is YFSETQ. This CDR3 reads CASSLEQALGTEAFF. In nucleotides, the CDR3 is TGCGCCAGCAGCTTGGAACAGGCCCTCGGCACTGAAGCTTTCTTT.

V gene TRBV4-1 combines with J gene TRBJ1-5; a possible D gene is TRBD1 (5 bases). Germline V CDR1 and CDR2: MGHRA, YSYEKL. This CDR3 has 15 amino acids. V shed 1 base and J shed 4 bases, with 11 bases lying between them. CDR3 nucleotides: TGCGCCAGCAGCCAAGTTCCAGGGTCAAATCAGCCCCAGCATTTT. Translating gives CASSQVPGSNQPQHF.

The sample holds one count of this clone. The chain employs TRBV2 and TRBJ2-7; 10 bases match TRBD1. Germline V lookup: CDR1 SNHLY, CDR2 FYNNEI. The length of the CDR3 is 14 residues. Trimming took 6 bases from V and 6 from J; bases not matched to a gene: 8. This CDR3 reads CASRGGQGYSEQYF. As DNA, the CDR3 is TGTGCCAGCAGAGGGGGACAGGGGTATAGCGAGCAGTACTTC.

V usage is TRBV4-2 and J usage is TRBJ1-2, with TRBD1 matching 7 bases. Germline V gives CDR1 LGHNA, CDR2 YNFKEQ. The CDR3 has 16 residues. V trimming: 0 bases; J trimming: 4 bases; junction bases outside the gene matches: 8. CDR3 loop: CASSQDLRGGSYGYTF. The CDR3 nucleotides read TGTGCCAGCAGCCAAGATCTGAGAGGGGGCTCCTATGGCTACACCTTC.

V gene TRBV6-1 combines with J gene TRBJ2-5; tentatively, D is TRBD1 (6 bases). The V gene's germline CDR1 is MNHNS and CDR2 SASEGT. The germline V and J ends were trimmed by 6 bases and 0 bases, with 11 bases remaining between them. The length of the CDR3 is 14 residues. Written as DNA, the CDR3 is TGTGCCAGCAGGCCAGGGGTAAACCAAGAGACCCAGTACTTC. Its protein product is CASRPGVNQETQYF.

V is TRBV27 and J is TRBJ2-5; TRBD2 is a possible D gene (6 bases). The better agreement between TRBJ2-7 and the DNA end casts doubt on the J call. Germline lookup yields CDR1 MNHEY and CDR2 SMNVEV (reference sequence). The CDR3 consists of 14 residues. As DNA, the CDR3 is TGTGCCAGCAGTTTATACGGGAGCGGGTACGAGCAGTACTTC. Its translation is CASSLYGSGYEQYF.

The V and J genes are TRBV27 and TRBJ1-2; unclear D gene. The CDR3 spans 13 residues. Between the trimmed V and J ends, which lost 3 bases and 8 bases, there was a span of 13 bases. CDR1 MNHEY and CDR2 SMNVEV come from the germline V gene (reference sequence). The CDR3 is CASSFRAGEGYTF. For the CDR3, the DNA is TGTGCCAGCAGTTTTAGGGCGGGAGAGGGCTACACCTTC.

The CDR3: CAAQSVGGKNIQYF. CDR3 DNA: TGTGCCGCACAATCCGTGGGGGGCAAAAACATTCAGTACTTC. The chain is built from TRBV19 and TRBJ2-4; tentatively, D is TRBD2 (6 bases). Germline V gene sequence: CDR1 LNHDA, CDR2 SQIVND (reference sequence). CDR3 size: 14 residues. Trimming left V 11 bases short and J 3 bases short, with 17 bases between.

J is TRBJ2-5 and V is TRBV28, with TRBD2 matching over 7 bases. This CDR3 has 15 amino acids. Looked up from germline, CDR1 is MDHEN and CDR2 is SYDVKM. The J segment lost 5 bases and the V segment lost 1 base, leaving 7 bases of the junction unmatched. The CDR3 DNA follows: TGTGCCAGCAGTTTATATGGAGGGCGGGGGGAGACCCAGTACTTC. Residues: CASSLYGGRGETQYF.

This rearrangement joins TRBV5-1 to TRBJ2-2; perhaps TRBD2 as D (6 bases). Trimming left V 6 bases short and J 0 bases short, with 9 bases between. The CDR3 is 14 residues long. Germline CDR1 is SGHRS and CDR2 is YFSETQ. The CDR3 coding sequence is TGCGCCAGCACGGAGGGGTCGAACACCGGGGAGCTGTTTTTT. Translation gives CASTEGSNTGELFF.

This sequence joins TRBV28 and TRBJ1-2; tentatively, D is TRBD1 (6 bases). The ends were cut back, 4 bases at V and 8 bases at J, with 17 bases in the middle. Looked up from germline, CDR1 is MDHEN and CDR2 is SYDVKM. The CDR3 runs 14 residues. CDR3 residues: CASSSAPQGRGYTF. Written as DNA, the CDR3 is TGTGCCAGCAGTTCGGCGCCACAGGGCCGAGGCTACACCTTC.

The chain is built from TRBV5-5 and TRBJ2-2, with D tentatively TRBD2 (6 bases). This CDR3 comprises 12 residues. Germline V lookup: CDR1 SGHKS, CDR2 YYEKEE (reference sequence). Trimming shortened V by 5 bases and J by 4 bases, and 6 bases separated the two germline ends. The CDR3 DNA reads TGTGCCAGCAGGACTAGCACCGGGGAGCTGTTTTTT. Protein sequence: CASRTSTGELFF.

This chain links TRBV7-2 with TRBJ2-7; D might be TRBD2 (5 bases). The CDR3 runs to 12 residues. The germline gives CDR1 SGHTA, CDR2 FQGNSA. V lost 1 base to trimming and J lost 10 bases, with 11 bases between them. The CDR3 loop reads CASSLVGSAQYF. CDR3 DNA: TGTGCCAGCAGCTTAGTGGGTAGCGCCCAGTACTTC.

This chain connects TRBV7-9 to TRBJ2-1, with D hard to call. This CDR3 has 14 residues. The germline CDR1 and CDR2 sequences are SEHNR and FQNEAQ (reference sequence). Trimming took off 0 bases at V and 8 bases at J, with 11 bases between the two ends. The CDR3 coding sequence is TGTGCCAGCAGCTTAGCGCCTTGGGCCCATGAGCAGTTCTTC. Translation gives CASSLAPWAHEQFF. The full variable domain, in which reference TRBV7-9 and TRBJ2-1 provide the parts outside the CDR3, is DTGVSQNPRHKITKRGQNVTFRCDPISEHNRLYWYRQTLGQGPEFLTYFQNEAQLEKSRLLSDRFSAERPKGSFSTLEIQRTEQGDSAMYLCASSLAPWAHEQFFGPGTRLTVL.

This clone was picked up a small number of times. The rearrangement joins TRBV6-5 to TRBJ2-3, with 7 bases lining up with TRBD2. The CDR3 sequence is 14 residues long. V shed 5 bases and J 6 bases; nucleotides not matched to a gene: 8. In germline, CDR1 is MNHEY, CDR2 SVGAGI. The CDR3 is CASSRTAGVDTQYF. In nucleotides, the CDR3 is TGTGCCAGCAGTCGTACCGCGGGGGTGGATACGCAGTATTTT.

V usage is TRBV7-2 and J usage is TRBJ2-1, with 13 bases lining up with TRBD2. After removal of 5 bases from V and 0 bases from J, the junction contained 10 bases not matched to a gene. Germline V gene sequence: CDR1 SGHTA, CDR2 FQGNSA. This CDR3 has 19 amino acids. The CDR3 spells CASSRAGLAGPSSYNEQFF. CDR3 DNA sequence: TGTGCCAGCAGCCGGGCGGGACTAGCGGGGCCGAGCTCCTACAATGAGCAGTTCTTC. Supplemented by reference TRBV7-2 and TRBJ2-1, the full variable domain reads GAGVSQSPSNKVTEKGKDVELRCDPISGHTALYWYRQSLGQGLEFLIYFQGNSAPDKSGLPSDRFSAERTGGSVSTLTIQRTQQEDSAVYLCASSRAGLAGPSSYNEQFFGPGTRLTVL.

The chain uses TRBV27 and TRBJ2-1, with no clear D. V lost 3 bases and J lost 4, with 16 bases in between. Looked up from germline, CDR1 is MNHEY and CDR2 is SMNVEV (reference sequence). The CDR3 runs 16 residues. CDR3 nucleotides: TGTGCCAGCAGTTTGATAGACGTGACTGGGTACAATGAGCAGTTCTTC. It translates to CASSLIDVTGYNEQFF.

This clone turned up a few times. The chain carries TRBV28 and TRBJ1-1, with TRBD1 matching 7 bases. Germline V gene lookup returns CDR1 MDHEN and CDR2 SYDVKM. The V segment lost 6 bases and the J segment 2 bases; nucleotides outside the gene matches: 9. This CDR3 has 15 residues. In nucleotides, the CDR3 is TGTGCCAGCAGGATCTTGGGACAGAGTAACACTGAAGCTTTCTTT. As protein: CASRILGQSNTEAFF.